This entry concerns a single TCR beta chain. The sample belongs to a study of beta chain features in type 1 diabetes. The ends were cut back, 1 base at V and 6 bases at J, with 16 bases in the middle. Germline values: CDR1 MNHEY, CDR2 SMNVEV (reference sequence). This CDR3 region has 17 residues. The sequenced template was cDNA made from the entire isolated RNA. Assay used: immunoSEQ multiplex PCR; TCRdb lists only in-frame clones, some missing. The sample lists over 150,000 clones, approximately 8.1% occurring once. Sequencing was performed on central memory CD4+ T cells from blood. This sequence originates from a man younger than 35 in good health. This chain joins TRBV27 and TRBJ1-6, with D unresolved. In DNA form, the CDR3 reads TGTGCCAGCAGTTTATACCCCCCGGGTCGGCGTAATTCACCCCTCCACTTT. It encodes CASSLYPPGRRNSPLHF.